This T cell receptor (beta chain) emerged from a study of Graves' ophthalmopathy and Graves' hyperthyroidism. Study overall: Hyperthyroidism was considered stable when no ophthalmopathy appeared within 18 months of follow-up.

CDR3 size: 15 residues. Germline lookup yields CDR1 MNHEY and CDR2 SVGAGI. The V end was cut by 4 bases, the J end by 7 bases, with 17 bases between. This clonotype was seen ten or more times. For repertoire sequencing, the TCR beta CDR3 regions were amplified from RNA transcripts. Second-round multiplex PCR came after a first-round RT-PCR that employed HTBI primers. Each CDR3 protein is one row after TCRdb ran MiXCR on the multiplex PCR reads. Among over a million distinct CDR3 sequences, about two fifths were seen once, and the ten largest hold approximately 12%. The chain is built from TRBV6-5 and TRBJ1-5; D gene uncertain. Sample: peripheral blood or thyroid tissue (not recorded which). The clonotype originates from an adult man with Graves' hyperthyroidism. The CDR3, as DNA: TGTGCCAGCAGTTCAACCCGGACCTTAAGGCAGCCCCAGCATTTT. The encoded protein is CASSSTRTLRQPQHF.